This T cell receptor (beta chain) derives from a study of blood T cell repertoires in COVID-19. Trimming took 4 bases from V and 8 from J; bases not matched to a gene: 9. Germline V lookup: CDR1 SGHRS, CDR2 YFSETQ. The CDR3 spans 16 residues. Some clones are missing from TCRdb's copy, which holds only in-frame ones; the method was immunoSEQ multiplex PCR. The table includes some 83,000 clones, about 83% detected once. The J gene is TRBJ1-4, the V gene TRBV5-1, with 12 bases fitting TRBD1. The sequenced material came from peripheral blood. The TCR sequence derives from a man aged 50 to 60 with active COVID-19. The chain's CDR3 is CASSLGTGGWNEKLFF. In DNA form, the CDR3 reads TGCGCCAGCAGCCTCGGGACAGGGGGCTGGAACGAAAAACTGTTTTTT. The complete variable domain, with remaining parts taken from reference TRBV5-1 and TRBJ1-4, reads KAGVTQTPRYLIKTRGQQVTLSCSPISGHRSVSWYQQTPGQGLQFLFEYFSETQRNKGNFPGRFSGRQFSNSRSEMNVSTLELGDSALYLCASSLGTGGWNEKLFFGSGTQLSVL.